These T cell receptor beta chains were read from a single sample in a study of T cells in Graves' hyperthyroidism and ophthalmopathy. Via MiXCR, TCRdb re-called the multiplex PCR reads, giving one row per CDR3 protein. The sample comprises roughly 300,000 distinct CDR3 sequences, approximately 18% of which are singletons, and approximately 49% rests with the top ten. Sequences were obtained from blood. The origin of the receptors is a woman aged 45-60 years with Graves' hyperthyroidism. CDR3s include the opening cysteine and the closing phenylalanine or tryptophan. Size is stated for part of the rows, as once, few or many counts, or as a class when the clone is expanded.

CDR3aa,v_gene,abundance,j_gene
CASSLVSVQLLNYGYTF,TRBV7-9,-,TRBJ1-2
CASSFDSKGTQYF,TRBV10-1,many,TRBJ2-5
CSARDSKDSRAYEQYF,TRBV20-1,-,TRBJ2-7
CASSSGGQPRNYGYTF,TRBV7-9,many,TRBJ1-2
CASSQEDGTDTQYF,TRBV4-1,-,TRBJ2-3
CASSLGAGRQPQHF,TRBV5-1,few,TRBJ1-5
CASRDTYTGELFF,TRBV5-5,-,TRBJ2-2
CASSERASTGGELWNTIYF,TRBV9,-,TRBJ1-3
CASSQDEAGKYEQYF,TRBV4-1,-,TRBJ2-7
CASSAGAGQPYNEQFF,TRBV13,many,TRBJ2-1
CASSLVGSNTEAFF,TRBV7-9,many,TRBJ1-1
CSALGQGGFYEQYF,TRBV20-1,few,TRBJ2-7
CSVRTGPDTQYF,TRBV29-1,-,TRBJ2-3
CASSYSAGQAGELFF,TRBV6-5,few,TRBJ2-2
CASSYIRGGETQYF,TRBV6-5,many,TRBJ2-5